This TCR beta chain comes out of a study of cytomegalovirus exposure and HLA in healthy donors. Overall study: Among several hundred genotyped donors, around 80% fell in the Caucasian-associated ancestry cluster. Study-wide results and caveats: In a later analysis, DRB1 alleles had the most associated TCRs; HLA-C alleles the fewest. In a later analysis, V- and J-gene trimming of beta chains associated with a DCLRE1C missense variant, replicated independently.

Primers: 60 Vbeta forward and 13 Jbeta reverse. Only in-frame clones appear in the TCRdb table, and some are missing; sequencing was by immunoSEQ multiplex PCR. In the table there are 100,000 to 150,000 clones, around 77% of which are singletons. Worth noting for this clone: Its target is not known.

The CDR3 covers 15 residues. The germline gives CDR1 SGHAT, CDR2 FQNNGV. The V segment lost 3 bases and the J segment 4 bases; nucleotides outside the gene matches: 5. The receptor was isolated from a man younger than 35 in good health and CMV-seropositive. The V and J genes are TRBV11-2 and TRBJ2-3; 9 bases are a match to TRBD2. Sequenced: PBMCs. Written as DNA, the CDR3 is TGTGCCAGCAGCTTTAGCGGGGGAGAGGCAGATACGCAGTATTTT. Amino acid sequence: CASSFSGGEADTQYF. The variable domain in full, completed from reference TRBV11-2 and TRBJ2-3, reads EAGVAQSPRYKIIEKRQSVAFWCNPISGHATLYWYQQILGQGPKLLIQFQNNGVVDDSQLPKDRFSAERLKGVDSTLKIQPAKLEDSAVYLCASSFSGGEADTQYFGPGTRLTVL.